This TCR beta chain stems from a study of T cell changes during pregnancy in multiple sclerosis. Trimming cost V 0 bases and J 8 bases, with 8 bases left between them. This CDR3 region has 12 residues. CDR1 and CDR2 (germline): SGDLS, YYNGEE. This clone showed up just once. The method was immunoSEQ multiplex PCR; TCRdb's version includes in-frame clones alone and lacks a portion of them. The sample has about 100,000 clones, 75% to 95% seen once. The sample in question was peripheral blood, obtained in the second trimester of pregnancy. The chain is built from TRBV9 and TRBJ1-2, with a possible D match to TRBD1 (5 bases). This clonotype was sampled from a female donor with multiple sclerosis, enrolled in a pregnancy study. The CDR3 loop is CASSVGQGGYTF. The DNA for the CDR3 is TGTGCCAGCAGCGTAGGGCAGGGCGGCTACACCTTC.